This TCR beta chain emerged from a study of cytomegalovirus exposure and HLA in healthy donors. Study-wide findings and caveats: An analysis done earlier found most TCR beta V segments productive about 87% or about 30% of the time.

The primer mix had 60 Vbeta and 13 Jbeta primers. Repertoires were generated with immunoSEQ multiplex PCR, while TCRdb's copy carries only in-frame clones and drops some. The table includes around 110,000 clones, roughly 79% detected once. The CDR3 sequence is 14 residues long. The germline V gene encodes CDR1 SGHRS and CDR2 YFSETQ. Details on this clone: Its antigen is as yet unknown. A read error may account for a junction end that differs from germline.

The sequenced sample consisted of PBMCs. This clonotype was sampled from a woman between 18 and 29 years old in good health and CMV-seronegative. This chain connects TRBV5-1 to TRBJ1-1, with D hard to call. In nucleotides, the CDR3 is TGCGCCAGCTCCCTTGAGTTGATCTCGACTGAGGCTTTCTTT. The encoded protein is CASSLELISTEAFF.